The 2 T cell receptor beta chains below all came from one sample that was sequenced in a study of beta chain features in type 1 diabetes. The whole isolated RNA underwent reverse transcription, so sequencing captured expressed TCRB transcripts. Sequencing used immunoSEQ multiplex PCR; TCRdb keeps in-frame clones, though not all of them. Among about 150,000 clones, about 7.3% were seen once, and the ten largest hold 0.55% to 0.75%. The source material was central memory CD4+ T cells from blood. The receptors were gathered from a man in his late teens or twenties in good health.

The V call is TRBV11-2, the J call TRBJ2-4; TRBD2 matches 9 bases. Per germline, CDR1 SGHAT and CDR2 FQNNGV. The length of the CDR3 is 17 residues. The junction had 5 bases not matched to a gene; V was cut back by 1 base and J by 1 base. DNA of the CDR3: TGTGCCAGCAGCTTAGCTAGCGGGAAGGTGGCCAAAAACATTCAGTACTTC. It encodes CASSLASGKVAKNIQYF.

This clone appeared a few times. The J gene is TRBJ1-1, the V gene TRBV7-3; no clear D gene. In germline, CDR1 is SGHTA, CDR2 FQGTGA. The CDR3 sequence is 13 residues long. V was pared by 5 bases and J by 4 bases, with 11 bases between. The CDR3 reads CASSQLISTEAFF. As DNA, the CDR3 is TGTGCCAGCAGCCAACTTATTAGCACTGAAGCTTTCTTT.